This record looks at one T cell receptor beta chain sequence and its context. The CDR3 totals 16 residues. V was pared by 3 bases and J by 1 base, with 16 bases between. From germline, CDR1 is SGHAT and CDR2 FQNNGV. This sample was included in a study of low-dose radiotherapy and immunotherapy resistance in tumors. Study overall: Radiation delivery to Cohort 1 consisted of 0.5 Gy per fraction every 2 weeks, summing to 6.5 Gy. Intravenous administration to patients comprised nivolumab at 240 mg every two weeks and ipilimumab at 1 mg/kg every six weeks.

Both TCRalpha and TCRbeta chains were reverse transcribed with V-gene-specific primers. The authors amplified TCRs for around 20 PCR cycles with a constant-region primer and a V-primer adapter. TCRdb passed the reads through MiXCR, listing each CDR3 protein once. Of some 100,000 distinct CDR3 sequences in the sample, roughly 19% were seen once. Stated time point: after trial treatment. Treatment in this sample: LDRT plus nivolumab, ipilimumab, low-dose cyclophosphamide and aspirin (RACIN trial). The donors' regimen was nivolumab, ipilimumab, aspirin, low-dose cyclophosphamide and low-dose radiotherapy.

The starting material was PBMCs, obtained after low-dose radiotherapy plus immunotherapy. The chain has TRBV11-2 and TRBJ2-7; a possible D gene is TRBD1 (6 bases). This receptor was identified in a female donor with ovarian cancer. Here the CDR3 DNA reads TGTGCCAGCAGCTTCGTTGGCACAGGGAGTTCCTACGAGCAGTACTTC. It specifies CASSFVGTGSSYEQYF.